Listed below are T cell receptor beta chains from one sample, sequenced in a study of T cells after yellow fever vaccination. From the 5' RACE reads, TCRdb called clonotypes with MiXCR, one entry per CDR3 protein. The sample has about 360,000 distinct CDR3 sequences, approximately 5.7% seen once; the top ten hold over 12%. The sequencing used PBMCs, collected 5 days after the yellow fever booster vaccination. The receptors were sampled from a man between 25 and 39 years old who received the YFV17D yellow fever vaccine. Each CDR3 is given with its conserved first and last residue. The D gene is left open where the match is weak. Size is omitted from some rows. Given values are once, few, many or a class for expanded clones.

length	D	V	J	size	CDR3	DNA
14	TRBD2	TRBV28	TRBJ2-7	few	CASSVISGRVEQYF	TGTGCCAGCAGTGTGATTAGCGGGAGGGTCGAGCAGTACTTC
15	-	TRBV7-2	TRBJ2-1	-	CASSLAVRAYNEQFF	TGTGCCAGCAGCTTAGCCGTTAGGGCCTACAATGAGCAGTTCTTC
16	TRBD2	TRBV29-1	TRBJ2-3	-	CSVEGTSGKMADTQYF	TGCAGCGTTGAAGGGACTAGCGGGAAGATGGCAGATACGCAGTATTTT
13	-	TRBV6-1	TRBJ1-2	many	CASKGQGGGGYTF	TGTGCCAGCAAGGGGCAGGGAGGAGGTGGCTACACCTTC
17	-	TRBV30	TRBJ1-6	few	CAWSVGGNWARNSPLHF	TGTGCCTGGAGTGTGGGGGGGAACTGGGCCAGGAATTCACCCCTCCACTTT
15	-	TRBV4-2	TRBJ1-2	few	CASSQVLGQAPIQTF	TGTGCCAGCAGCCAAGTTCTTGGACAAGCCCCGATACAAACCTTC
15	TRBD2	TRBV6-2/TRBV6-3	TRBJ2-2	many	CASTKLAGDAGELFF	TGTGCCAGCACGAAGCTAGCGGGAGATGCCGGGGAGCTGTTTTTT
15	TRBD1	TRBV5-1	TRBJ2-1	few	CASSSGQGSHNEQFF	TGCGCCAGCAGCTCGGGACAGGGGTCCCACAATGAGCAGTTCTTC
18	TRBD2	TRBV11-2	TRBJ2-3	-	CASSSSVLAGLGTDTQYF	TGTGCCAGCAGCTCCTCGGTCCTAGCGGGACTCGGTACAGATACGCAGTATTTT
15	-	TRBV12-3/TRBV12-4	TRBJ2-1	few	CASSSNLGSYNEQFF	TGTGCCAGCAGTTCAAACTTAGGCTCCTACAATGAGCAGTTCTTC
14	TRBD2	TRBV20-1	TRBJ2-7	many	CSASFSSGTYEQYF	TGCAGTGCTAGTTTTAGTAGCGGGACCTACGAGCAGTACTTC
13	TRBD2	TRBV7-6	TRBJ2-7	few	CASSSGSYHEQYF	TGTGCCAGCAGCAGCGGGAGCTACCACGAGCAGTACTTC
14	-	TRBV7-9	TRBJ2-5	-	CASSSTGSGETQYF	TGTGCCAGCAGCTCCACAGGCTCCGGGGAGACCCAGTACTTC
15	-	TRBV5-6	TRBJ1-5	few	CASSVGGRSNQPQHF	TGTGCCAGCAGCGTAGGGGGACGAAGCAATCAGCCCCAGCATTTT
17	TRBD2	TRBV7-3	TRBJ2-1	many	CASSLMAGRDSYNEQFF	TGTGCCAGCAGCTTAATGGCCGGGAGGGACTCCTACAATGAGCAGTTCTTC
13	-	TRBV25-1	TRBJ1-1	few	CASSPTGAYEAFF	TGTGCCAGCAGTCCCACCGGGGCCTATGAAGCTTTCTTT
14	TRBD2	TRBV10-3	TRBJ2-2	-	CAITRETWTGELFF	TGTGCCATCACGCGGGAGACATGGACCGGGGAGCTGTTTTTT
14	-	TRBV20-1	TRBJ2-7	many	CSASSTGFSYEQYF	TGCAGTGCTAGTTCCACAGGGTTCTCCTACGAGCAGTACTTC
14	-	TRBV5-6	TRBJ2-3	few	CASSPVLDTDTQYF	TGTGCCAGCAGTCCTGTCCTAGATACAGATACGCAGTATTTT
14	TRBD2	TRBV7-8	TRBJ2-1	-	CASSLSLAGDEQFF	TGTGCCAGCAGCTTATCGCTAGCGGGAGATGAGCAGTTCTTC
17	-	TRBV5-6	TRBJ2-1	few	CASQPLGKASSYNEQFF	TGTGCCAGTCAGCCCCTCGGAAAAGCGAGCTCCTACAATGAGCAGTTCTTC
16	TRBD1	TRBV7-2	TRBJ2-3	many	CASSPRVQGATDTQYF	TGTGCCAGCAGCCCTCGTGTGCAGGGGGCAACAGATACGCAGTATTTT
19	-	TRBV6-2/TRBV6-3	TRBJ2-1	few	CASSYEGVSGSSYYNEQFF	TGTGCCAGCAGTTACGAAGGAGTGTCAGGATCTTCCTACTACAATGAGCAGTTCTTC
16	-	TRBV20-1	TRBJ2-3	-	CSARDLAVSSTDTQYF	TGCAGTGCTAGAGATCTGGCGGTCTCTAGCACAGATACGCAGTATTTT
14	-	TRBV4-3	TRBJ2-7	-	CASSHAGRGNEQYF	TGCGCCAGCAGCCATGCGGGCCGGGGAAACGAGCAGTACTTC
15	-	TRBV7-2	TRBJ2-7	many	CASSLEPGRAYEQYF	TGTGCCAGCAGCTTAGAACCGGGACGGGCCTACGAGCAGTACTTC
16	TRBD2	TRBV27	TRBJ2-7	-	CASSSLAGGPSYEQYF	TGTGCCAGCAGTTCACTAGCGGGAGGGCCCTCCTACGAGCAGTACTTC
12	-	TRBV30	TRBJ2-7	-	CAWSVGLPGQYF	TGTGCCTGGAGTGTGGGTCTCCCAGGGCAGTACTTC
14	-	TRBV5-1	TRBJ1-3	-	CASSPDDSGNTIYF	TGCGCCAGCAGCCCGGACGACTCTGGAAACACCATATATTTT
16	-	TRBV7-9	TRBJ1-1	few	CASSLGQGPSGGEAFF	TGTGCCAGCAGCTTGGGTCAGGGGCCCTCCGGCGGTGAAGCTTTCTTT
14	TRBD1	TRBV10-3	TRBJ2-7	many	CAISKQGESGEQYF	TGTGCCATCAGTAAACAGGGGGAATCCGGCGAGCAGTACTTC
18	TRBD1	TRBV10-3	TRBJ2-7	many	CAIRPRDRGLYGSYEQYF	TGTGCCATCAGGCCGCGGGACAGGGGGCTGTATGGGTCCTACGAGCAGTACTTC
15	TRBD2	TRBV12-3/TRBV12-4	TRBJ2-3	many	CASRGTSGITDTQYF	TGTGCCAGCCGGGGGACTAGCGGGATCACAGATACGCAGTATTTT
16	TRBD1	TRBV7-9	TRBJ2-5	few	CASSPRTGQYQETQYF	TGTGCCAGCAGCCCGAGGACAGGACAGTACCAAGAGACCCAGTACTTC
14	TRBD1	TRBV11-2	TRBJ2-1	many	CASSPGTGVWVQFF	TGTGCCAGCAGCCCCGGGACAGGGGTCTGGGTGCAGTTCTTC
16	TRBD2	TRBV27	TRBJ2-3	many	CASSFWRGASTDTQYF	TGTGCCAGCAGTTTCTGGCGGGGGGCTAGCACAGATACGCAGTATTTT
14	-	TRBV4-2	TRBJ2-2	few	CASTQHANTGELFF	TGTGCCAGCACCCAACACGCGAACACCGGGGAGCTGTTTTTT
14	TRBD2	TRBV18	TRBJ2-2	few	CASSPTGGAGELFF	TGTGCCAGCTCACCAACGGGAGGAGCCGGGGAGCTGTTTTTT
14	-	TRBV5-1	TRBJ1-4	-	CASSFEGGVEKLFF	TGCGCCAGCAGCTTCGAAGGGGGGGTTGAAAAACTGTTTTTT
14	-	TRBV5-1	TRBJ2-7	-	CASSFGSNSYEQYF	TGCGCCAGCAGCTTCGGCTCTAATTCCTACGAGCAGTACTTC
14	-	TRBV20-1	TRBJ1-5	-	CSARGGPPNQPQHF	TGCAGCGCCCGGGGGGGGCCTCCTAATCAGCCCCAGCATTTT
15	-	TRBV28	TRBJ1-2	-	CASQLGPILNYGYTF	TGTGCCAGCCAGCTGGGACCGATCCTTAACTATGGCTACACCTTC
13	-	TRBV18	TRBJ2-1	many	CASSPPGYNEQFF	TGTGCCAGCTCACCGCCGGGTTACAATGAGCAGTTCTTC
10	-	TRBV10-3	TRBJ1-4	many	CAIPREKLFF	TGTGCCATCCCCCGGGAAAAACTGTTTTTT
17	TRBD2	TRBV6-2/TRBV6-3	TRBJ2-2	many	CASSSLAGGLNTGELFF	TGTGCCAGCAGTAGTCTAGCGGGAGGCCTCAACACCGGGGAGCTGTTTTTT
14	-	TRBV4-2	TRBJ1-5	few	CASSQGRPGQPQHF	TGTGCCAGCAGCCAAGGGCGCCCAGGGCAGCCCCAGCATTTT
15	TRBD2	TRBV5-4	TRBJ2-7	-	CASSSTGTSVYEQYF	TGTGCCAGCAGCTCCACCGGGACTAGCGTGTACGAGCAGTACTTC
15	TRBD2	TRBV10-3	TRBJ2-2	-	CAVQDGRTNTGELFF	TGTGCCGTCCAGGACGGGAGGACAAACACCGGGGAGCTGTTTTTT
11	-	TRBV28	TRBJ2-7	many	CASSFRSEQYF	TGTGCCAGCAGTTTTAGAAGCGAGCAGTACTTC
14	TRBD1	TRBV28	TRBJ2-5	-	CASTLDRVGETQYF	TGTGCCAGCACCCTGGACAGGGTAGGAGAGACCCAGTACTTC